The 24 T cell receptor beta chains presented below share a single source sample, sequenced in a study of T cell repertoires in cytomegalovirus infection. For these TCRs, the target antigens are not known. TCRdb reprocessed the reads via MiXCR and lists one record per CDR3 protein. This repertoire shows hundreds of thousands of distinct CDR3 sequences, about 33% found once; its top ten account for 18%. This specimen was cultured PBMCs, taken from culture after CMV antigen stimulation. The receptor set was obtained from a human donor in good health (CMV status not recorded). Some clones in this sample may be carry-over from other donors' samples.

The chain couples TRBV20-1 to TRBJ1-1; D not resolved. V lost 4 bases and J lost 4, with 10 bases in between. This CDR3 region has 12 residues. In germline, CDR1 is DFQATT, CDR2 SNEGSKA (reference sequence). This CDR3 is CSAIQVTTEAFF. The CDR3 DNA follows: TGCAGTGCTATCCAGGTTACCACTGAAGCTTTCTTT.

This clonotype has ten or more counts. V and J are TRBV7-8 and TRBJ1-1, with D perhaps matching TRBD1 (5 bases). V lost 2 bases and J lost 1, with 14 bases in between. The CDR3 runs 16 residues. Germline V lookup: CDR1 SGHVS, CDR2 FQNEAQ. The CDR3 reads CASSLTGAPANTEAFF. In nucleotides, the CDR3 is TGTGCCAGCAGCTTAACAGGTGCGCCTGCGAACACTGAAGCTTTCTTT.

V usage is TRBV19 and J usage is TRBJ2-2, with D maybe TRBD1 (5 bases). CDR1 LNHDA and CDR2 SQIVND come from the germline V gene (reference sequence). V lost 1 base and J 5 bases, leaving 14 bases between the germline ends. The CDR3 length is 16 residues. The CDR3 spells CASSIGGQGWTGELFF. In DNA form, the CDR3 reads TGTGCCAGTAGTATAGGCGGCCAGGGATGGACCGGGGAGCTGTTTTTT.

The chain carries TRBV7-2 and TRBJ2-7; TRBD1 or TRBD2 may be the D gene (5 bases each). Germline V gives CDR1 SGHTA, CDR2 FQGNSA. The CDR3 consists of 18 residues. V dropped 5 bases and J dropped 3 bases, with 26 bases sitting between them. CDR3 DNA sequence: TGTGCCAGCAGCCATCTTGGCATTAGCCTGAGGGGAGACTACGAGCAGTACGTC. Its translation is CASSHLGISLRGDYEQYV.

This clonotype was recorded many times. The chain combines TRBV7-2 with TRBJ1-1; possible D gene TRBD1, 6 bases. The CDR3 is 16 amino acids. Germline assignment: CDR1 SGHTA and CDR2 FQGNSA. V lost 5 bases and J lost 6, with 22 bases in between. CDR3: CASSIRSGTISAEAFF. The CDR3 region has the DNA TGTGCCAGCAGCATCAGATCCGGGACAATCTCCGCTGAAGCTTTCTTT.

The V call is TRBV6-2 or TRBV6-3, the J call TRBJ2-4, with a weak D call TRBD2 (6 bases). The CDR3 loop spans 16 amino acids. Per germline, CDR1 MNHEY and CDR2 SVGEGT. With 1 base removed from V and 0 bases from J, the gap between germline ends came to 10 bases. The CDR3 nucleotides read TGTGCCAGCAGTTACTTCCGGGAGCGAGCCAAAAACATTCAGTACTTC. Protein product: CASSYFRERAKNIQYF.

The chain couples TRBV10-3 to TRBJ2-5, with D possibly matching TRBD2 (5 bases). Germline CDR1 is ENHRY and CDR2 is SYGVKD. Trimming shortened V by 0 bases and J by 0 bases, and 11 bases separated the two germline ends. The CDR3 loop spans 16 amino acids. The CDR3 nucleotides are TGTGCCATCAGTGAGTCTAGAGGGTCGTACCAAGAGACCCAGTACTTC. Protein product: CAISESRGSYQETQYF.

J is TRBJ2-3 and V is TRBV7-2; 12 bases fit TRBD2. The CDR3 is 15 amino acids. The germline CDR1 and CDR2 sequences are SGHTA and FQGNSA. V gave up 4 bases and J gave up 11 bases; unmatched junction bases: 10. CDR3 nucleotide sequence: TGTGCCAGCAGCTCCCGGACTAGCGGGGCTAGGGAGCAGTATTTT. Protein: CASSSRTSGAREQYF.

The DNA for the CDR3 is TGTGCCTGGAGTGTACGATCGACCGGTGCCTACGAGCAGTACTTC. It translates to CAWSVRSTGAYEQYF. This sequence joins TRBV30 and TRBJ2-7; no definite D call. V gave up 0 bases and J gave up 2 bases, with 14 bases separating them. The germline V gene has CDR1 GTSNPN and CDR2 SVGIG (reference sequence). There are 15 residues in the CDR3.

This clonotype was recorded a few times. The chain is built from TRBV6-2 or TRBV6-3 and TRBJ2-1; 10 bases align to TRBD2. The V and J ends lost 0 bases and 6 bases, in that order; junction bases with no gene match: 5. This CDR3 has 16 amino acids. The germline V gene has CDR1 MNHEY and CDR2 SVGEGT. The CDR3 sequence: CASSYSGAGGFNEQFF. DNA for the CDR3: TGTGCCAGCAGTTACTCTGGAGCGGGAGGGTTCAATGAGCAGTTCTTC.

CDR3 DNA sequence: TGTGCCAGCAGGCCCCTTGAAGCAACTAATGAAAAACTGTTTTTT. Protein sequence: CASRPLEATNEKLFF. The chain uses TRBV7-9 and TRBJ1-4; no definite D call. The CDR3 totals 15 residues. Trimming pared 6 bases from V and 0 bases from J, leaving 11 bases between. Germline CDR1 and CDR2: SEHNR and FQNEAQ (reference sequence).

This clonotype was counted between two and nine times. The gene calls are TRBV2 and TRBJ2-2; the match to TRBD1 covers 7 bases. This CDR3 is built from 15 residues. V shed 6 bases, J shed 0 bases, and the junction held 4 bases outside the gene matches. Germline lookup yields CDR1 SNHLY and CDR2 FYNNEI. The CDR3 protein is CASRPGQANTGELFF. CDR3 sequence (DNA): TGTGCCAGCAGACCTGGACAGGCGAACACCGGGGAGCTGTTTTTT.

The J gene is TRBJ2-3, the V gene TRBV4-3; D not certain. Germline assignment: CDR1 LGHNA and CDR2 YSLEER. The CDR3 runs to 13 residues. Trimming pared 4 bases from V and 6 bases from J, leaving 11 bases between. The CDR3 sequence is CASSPVLRDTQYF. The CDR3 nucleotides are TGCGCCAGCAGCCCAGTTCTGCGTGATACGCAGTATTTT.

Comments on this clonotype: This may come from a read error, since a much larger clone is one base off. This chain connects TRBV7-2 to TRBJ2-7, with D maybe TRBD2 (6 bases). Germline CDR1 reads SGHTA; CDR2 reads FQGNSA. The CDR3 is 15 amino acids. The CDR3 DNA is TGTGCCAACAGCTCGGCGGGACTGCAACCCCACGAGCAGTACTTC. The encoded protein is CANSSAGLQPHEQYF.

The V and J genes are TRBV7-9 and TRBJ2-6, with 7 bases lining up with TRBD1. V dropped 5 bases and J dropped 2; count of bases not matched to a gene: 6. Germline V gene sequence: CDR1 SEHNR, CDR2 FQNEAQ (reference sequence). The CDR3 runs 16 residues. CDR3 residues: CASSATRGTGANVLTF. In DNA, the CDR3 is TGTGCCAGCAGCGCCACCAGGGGGACTGGGGCCAACGTCCTGACTTTC. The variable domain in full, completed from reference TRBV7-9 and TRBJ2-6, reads DTGVSQNPRHKITKRGQNVTFRCDPISEHNRLYWYRQTLGQGPEFLTYFQNEAQLEKSRLLSDRFSAERPKGSFSTLEIQRTEQGDSAMYLCASSATRGTGANVLTFGAGSRLTVL.

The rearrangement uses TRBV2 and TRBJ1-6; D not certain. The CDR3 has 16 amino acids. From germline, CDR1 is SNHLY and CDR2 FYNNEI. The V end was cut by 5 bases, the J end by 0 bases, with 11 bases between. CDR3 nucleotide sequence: TGTGCCAGCAGTTCACCGCTAGACTCCTATAATTCACCCCTCCACTTT. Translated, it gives CASSSPLDSYNSPLHF.

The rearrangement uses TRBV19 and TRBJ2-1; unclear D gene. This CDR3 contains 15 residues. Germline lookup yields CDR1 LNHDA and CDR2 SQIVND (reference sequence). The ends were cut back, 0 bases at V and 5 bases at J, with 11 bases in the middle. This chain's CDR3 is CASSIDTGSHNEQFF. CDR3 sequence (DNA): TGTGCCAGTAGTATAGATACGGGTAGCCACAATGAGCAGTTCTTC.

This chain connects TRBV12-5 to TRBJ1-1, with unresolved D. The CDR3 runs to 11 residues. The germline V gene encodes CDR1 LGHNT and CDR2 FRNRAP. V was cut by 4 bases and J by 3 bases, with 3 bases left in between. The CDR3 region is CASGSHTEAFF. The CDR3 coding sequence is TGTGCTAGTGGTTCCCACACTGAAGCTTTCTTT.

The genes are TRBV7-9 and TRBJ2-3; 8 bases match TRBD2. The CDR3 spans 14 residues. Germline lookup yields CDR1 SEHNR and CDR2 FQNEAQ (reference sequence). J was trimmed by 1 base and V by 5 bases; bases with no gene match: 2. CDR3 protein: CASSKAGGTDTQYF. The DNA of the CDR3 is TGTGCCAGCAGCAAAGCGGGGGGCACAGATACGCAGTATTTT.

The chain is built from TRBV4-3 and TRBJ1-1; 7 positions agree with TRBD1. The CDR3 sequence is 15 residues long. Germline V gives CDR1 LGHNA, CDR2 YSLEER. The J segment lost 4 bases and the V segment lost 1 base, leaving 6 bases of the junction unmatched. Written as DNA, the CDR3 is TGCGCCAGCAGCCAAGGCACAGGGGCCGCCACTGAAGCTTTCTTT. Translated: CASSQGTGAATEAFF.

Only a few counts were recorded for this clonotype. The CDR3 DNA sequence: TGTGCCAGCACCAACAATCTAGCGGAGGTCGACAATGAGCAGTTCTTC. This encodes CASTNNLAEVDNEQFF. The chain couples TRBV9 to TRBJ2-1, with 7 nucleotides matching TRBD2. Germline V gene sequence: CDR1 SGDLS, CDR2 YYNGEE. Unmatched junction bases numbered 14, after V lost 6 bases and J lost 5 bases. There are 16 residues in the CDR3.

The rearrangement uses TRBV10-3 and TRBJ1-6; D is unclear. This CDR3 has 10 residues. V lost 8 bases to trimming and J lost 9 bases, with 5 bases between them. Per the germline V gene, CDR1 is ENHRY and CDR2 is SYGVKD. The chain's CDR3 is CAIGGSPLHF. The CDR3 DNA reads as TGTGCCATCGGTGGTTCACCCCTCCACTTT.

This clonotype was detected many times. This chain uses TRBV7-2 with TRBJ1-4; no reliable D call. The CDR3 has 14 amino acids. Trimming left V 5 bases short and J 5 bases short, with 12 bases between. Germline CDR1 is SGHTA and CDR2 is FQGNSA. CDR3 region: CASSLTQMNEKLFF. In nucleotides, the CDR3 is TGTGCCAGCAGCCTAACGCAGATGAATGAAAAACTGTTTTTT. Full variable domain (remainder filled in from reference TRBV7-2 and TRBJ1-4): GAGVSQSPSNKVTEKGKDVELRCDPISGHTALYWYRQSLGQGLEFLIYFQGNSAPDKSGLPSDRFSAERTGGSVSTLTIQRTQQEDSAVYLCASSLTQMNEKLFFGSGTQLSVL.

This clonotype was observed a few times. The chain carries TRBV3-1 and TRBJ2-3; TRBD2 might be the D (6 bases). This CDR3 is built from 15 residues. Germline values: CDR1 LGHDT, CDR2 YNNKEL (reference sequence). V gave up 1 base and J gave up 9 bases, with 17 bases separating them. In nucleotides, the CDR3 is TGTGCCAGCAGCCAAGCGTCCTGGGGGGACGGCACGCAGTATTTT. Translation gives CASSQASWGDGTQYF.